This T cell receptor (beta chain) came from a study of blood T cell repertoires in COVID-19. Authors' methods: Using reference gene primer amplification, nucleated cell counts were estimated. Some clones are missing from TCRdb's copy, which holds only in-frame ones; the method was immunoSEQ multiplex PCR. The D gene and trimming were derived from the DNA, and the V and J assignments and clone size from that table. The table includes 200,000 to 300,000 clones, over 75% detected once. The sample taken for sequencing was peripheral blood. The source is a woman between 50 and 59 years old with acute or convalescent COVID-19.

CDR3 in amino acids: CASSSLAEGAYNEQFF. As DNA, the CDR3 is TGTGCCAGCAGTTCCCTAGCGGAAGGTGCCTACAATGAGCAGTTCTTC. The chain couples TRBV27 to TRBJ2-1, with 7 bases lining up with TRBD2. CDR1 and CDR2 from the germline V gene are MNHEY and SMNVEV (reference sequence). The CDR3 contains 16 residues. The trim removed 4 bases at V and 2 bases at J, leaving 8 bases unmatched.